This TCR beta chain was captured by sequencing in a study of blood T cell repertoires in COVID-19. Study context: Sources were T cells, B-cell-depleted T cells, or PBMCs; the material itself was cDNA or gDNA.

Clones were read by immunoSEQ multiplex PCR, and TCRdb kept only the in-frame ones, dropping some. There are around 90,000 clones in the sample; 85% occur only once, and 12% lies in the top ten. Notes on this clone: Other nucleotide sequences in the sample specify the same CDR3.

Germline CDR1 SGHRS, CDR2 YFSETQ. Trimming took 7 bases from V and 4 from J; bases not matched to a gene: 10. There are 15 residues in the CDR3. This sequence joins TRBV5-1 and TRBJ2-1; TRBD2 matches at 8 bases. Sequencing was done on a sample of peripheral blood. The clonotype was recovered from an older woman with active or convalescent COVID-19. CDR3 amino acids: CASRPSGGLYNEQFF. The CDR3 region has the DNA TGCGCCAGCCGCCCCTCGGGGGGGTTATACAATGAGCAGTTCTTC.